This TCR beta chain appears in the sequencing data of a study of T cell responses to AZD1222 COVID-19 vaccine. Findings of the study overall: Repertoire collection took place solely once the T cell response had peaked.

For this clone: Its antigen is as yet unknown.

V lost 2 bases and J lost 5, with 12 bases in between. Germline CDR1 is MNHEY and CDR2 is SMNVEV (reference sequence). The CDR3 is made up of 14 amino acids. The protocol was immunoSEQ multiplex PCR, while the TCRdb copy is restricted to in-frame clones and leaves out a portion. The profile shows roughly 140,000 clones, more than 85% of them singletons. The source of this sequence is an adult who had recovered from COVID-19. This chain uses TRBV27 with TRBJ2-5; no reliable D call. The specimen comprised peripheral blood, sampled after recovery from COVID-19. The CDR3 DNA is TGTGCCAGCAGTTTAGGAACTGAAGGGGAGACCCAGTACTTC. It is translated as CASSLGTEGETQYF.